The 7 T cell receptor beta chains listed next were all sequenced from one sample in a study of T cell clonality in common variable immunodeficiency. Some clones are missing from TCRdb's copy, which holds only in-frame ones; the method was immunoSEQ multiplex PCR. Sampling found 40,000 to 45,000 clones, none seen once. The specimen sequenced was peripheral blood mononuclear cells. The receptors come from a person between 18 and 75 years old in good health.

This clone came up many times. The junction departs from the called germline gene at one end, perhaps through a read error. The read terminates 3 residues ahead of where the CDR3 ends, so the germline J gene completes it. Within the sample, other DNA sequences also encode this same CDR3. The rearrangement joins TRBV5-1 to TRBJ1-1; D not certain. Germline CDR1 SGHRS, CDR2 YFSETQ. The CDR3 contains 16 residues. Partial CDR3 DNA: TGCGCCAGCAGTTTGGGCCCGGTATCGGGGAACACTGAA. Translating gives CASSLGPVSGNTE. The CDR3, in full, reads CASSLGPVSGNTEAFF.

This clone was observed at least ten times. The read terminates 3 residues before the CDR3 end, so the remaining end is supplied by the germline J gene. The chain carries TRBV5-1 and TRBJ1-2, with TRBD1 matching 10 bases. Germline CDR1 is SGHRS and CDR2 is YFSETQ. The CDR3 is made up of 16 amino acids. V shed 4 bases, J shed 7 bases, and the junction held 13 bases outside the gene matches. This chain's CDR3 is CASSASGTGEFLGYTF. The sequenced part of the CDR3 DNA is TGCGCCAGCAGCGCATCCGGGACAGGGGAATTTCTTGGC.

Ten or more counts support this clone. Coverage ceases 3 residues before the CDR3 finishes, and the germline J gene fills in the end. The chain employs TRBV2 and TRBJ2-4, with 8 bases aligning to TRBD2. The V and J ends lost 0 bases and 0 bases, in that order; junction bases with no gene match: 4. The length of the CDR3 is 17 residues. Germline loops: CDR1 SNHLY, CDR2 FYNNEI. The sequenced part of the CDR3 DNA is TGTGCCAGCAGTGAAGCCGTCCTAGCGGGAGCCAAAAACATT. Amino acids: CASSEAVLAGAKNI. From start to end, the CDR3 is CASSEAVLAGAKNIQYF.

This clone has ten or more counts. With the read ending 3 residues before the CDR3 end, the germline J gene is used to fill in that end. The rearrangement joins TRBV20-1 to TRBJ2-1; D uncertain. Looked up from germline, CDR1 is DFQATT and CDR2 is SNEGSKA (reference sequence). This CDR3 is built from 14 residues. Trimming pared 6 bases from V and 1 base from J, leaving 13 bases between. Partial CDR3 DNA: TGCAGTGCCGCCCCCAGTTGGTCCTACAATGAG. Translated, it gives CSAAPSWSYNE. The whole CDR3 reads CSAAPSWSYNEQFF.

This clone was recorded many times. One junction end does not reproduce the germline sequence, and a read error may be involved. The CDR3 bases that were read are TGTGCCAGCAGGGACTACGATGAG. This codes for CASRDYDE. The complete CDR3 reads CASRDYDEQFF. V is TRBV6-2 or TRBV6-3 and J is TRBJ2-1; tentatively, D is TRBD2 (6 bases). The read terminates 3 residues ahead of where the CDR3 ends, so the germline J gene completes it. Germline V gives CDR1 MNHEY, CDR2 SVGEGT. The length of the CDR3 is 11 residues.

On this clone: The read halts 3 residues ahead of the CDR3 end, with the missing end drawn from the germline J gene. The rearrangement links TRBV7-8 to TRBJ2-7; D gene unclear. V was shortened by 0 bases and J by 0 bases, with 9 bases between the two germline ends. The length of the CDR3 is 15 residues. Germline CDR1 SGHVS, CDR2 FQNEAQ. CDR3 DNA, as far as it was read: TGTGCCAGCAGCTTAGCGCGCATAAGCTCCTACGAG. Its protein is CASSLARISSYE. The full CDR3 sequence reads CASSLARISSYEQYF.

This clone was recorded many times. The CDR3 reads CASSPWDSSGNTIYF. The sequenced part of the CDR3 DNA is TGTGCCAGCTCACCATGGGACTCCTCTGGAAACACC. This chain joins TRBV18 and TRBJ1-3; TRBD1 might be the D (5 bases). The read falls 3 residues short of the CDR3 end, and the missing part is taken from the germline J gene. The CDR3 runs to 15 residues. Deletions cut 2 bases from V and 0 bases from J, with 8 bases between. The germline V gene encodes CDR1 KGHSH and CDR2 LQKENI. Drawing the rest from reference TRBV18 and TRBJ1-3, the complete variable domain is NAGVMQNPRHLVRRRGQEARLRCSPMKGHSHVYWYRQLPEEGLKFMVYLQKENIIDESGMPKERFSAEFPKEGPSILRIQQVVRGDSAAYFCASSPWDSSGNTIYFGEGSWLTVV.